The source of this TCR beta chain is a study of blood T cell repertoires in COVID-19. Study information: PBMCs, B-cell-depleted T cells, or T cells provided the cDNA or gDNA that made up the material.

As processed by the authors: Using reference gene primer amplification, nucleated cell counts were estimated. The repertoire was sequenced with immunoSEQ multiplex PCR; TCRdb's copy has only in-frame clones and lacks some. D and trimming come from the DNA, and the V and J calls and clone size come from that table. The table has some 400,000 clones, 70% to 90% seen once; the top ten hold about 2.3%. Patients in Seattle were enrolled during active infection, then followed longitudinally. The material sequenced was peripheral blood. This receptor was identified in a woman aged 55-70 years with COVID-19, enrolled during active disease.

Here the CDR3 reads CASSATGLNTEAFF. The CDR3 DNA follows: TGCGCCAGCAGCGCGACAGGGTTGAACACTGAAGCTTTCTTT. V and J are TRBV5-1 and TRBJ1-1; TRBD1 agrees at 7 bases. Germline values: CDR1 SGHRS, CDR2 YFSETQ. This CDR3 has 14 amino acids. With V trimmed by 4 bases and J by 0 bases, 3 bases remained unmatched. The full variable domain, its missing parts supplied by reference TRBV5-1 and TRBJ1-1, is KAGVTQTPRYLIKTRGQQVTLSCSPISGHRSVSWYQQTPGQGLQFLFEYFSETQRNKGNFPGRFSGRQFSNSRSEMNVSTLELGDSALYLCASSATGLNTEAFFGQGTRLTVV.